This T cell receptor beta chain stems from a study of cytomegalovirus exposure and HLA in healthy donors. Study conclusions and caveats: Excluded were some V segments that proved indistinguishable, including TRBV6-2 and TRBV6-3.

The PCR made use of 60 Vbeta and 13 Jbeta primers. Libraries were prepared by immunoSEQ multiplex PCR; TCRdb keeps only in-frame clonotypes and omits some of them. The ten top clones account for 2%, within a sample of around 130,000 clones. The CDR3 consists of 13 residues. Losses at the gene ends were 5 bases for V and 3 bases for J; bases not matched to a gene: 4. CDR1 SGHRS and CDR2 YFSETQ come from the germline V gene. About this clone: What it binds is not known.

Sequenced: PBMCs. This clonotype was obtained from a woman aged 55-70 years in good health and CMV-seronegative. The chain has TRBV5-1 and TRBJ2-7; 8 bases align to TRBD1. The DNA for the CDR3 is TGCGCCAGCAGTGGACAGGGCTTCTACGAGCAGTACTTC. It translates to CASSGQGFYEQYF. The entire variable domain, with the rest obtained from reference TRBV5-1 and TRBJ2-7, is as follows: KAGVTQTPRYLIKTRGQQVTLSCSPISGHRSVSWYQQTPGQGLQFLFEYFSETQRNKGNFPGRFSGRQFSNSRSEMNVSTLELGDSALYLCASSGQGFYEQYFGPGTRLTVT.